Each of the 5 T cell receptor beta chains below was sequenced from the same sample in a study of spatial heterogeneity in lung cancer. The time point: blood at routine non-recurrence follow-up after resection. TCRdb reprocessed the 5' RACE reads with MiXCR, giving one entry per CDR3 protein. The table has roughly 72,000 distinct CDR3 sequences, roughly 8.9% seen once. Here the sequenced sample was PBMCs, taken at follow-up. The receptors were sampled from a female donor with early-stage non-small cell lung cancer.

This clonotype showed up many times. The chain combines TRBV2 with TRBJ1-5; no clear D gene. V was pared by 3 bases and J by 1 base, with 4 bases between. This CDR3 comprises 13 residues. Germline V gene sequence: CDR1 SNHLY, CDR2 FYNNEI. The CDR3 loop is CASSEQSNQPQHF. Written as DNA, the CDR3 is TGTGCCAGCAGTGAGCAGAGCAATCAGCCCCAGCATTTT. Drawing the rest from reference TRBV2 and TRBJ1-5, the complete variable domain is EPEVTQTPSHQVTQMGQEVILRCVPISNHLYFYWYRQILGQKVEFLVSFYNNEISEKSEIFDDQFSVERPDGSNFTLKIRSTKLEDSAMYFCASSEQSNQPQHFGDGTRLSIL.

This sequence joins TRBV14 and TRBJ1-1; no clear D. The CDR3 covers 13 residues. Trimming left V 4 bases short and J 5 bases short, with 11 bases between. CDR1 and CDR2 (germline): SGHDN, FVKESK. CDR3 in DNA: TGTGCCAGCAGCCGGTATCAGGTGACTGAAGCTTTCTTT. Its translation: CASSRYQVTEAFF.

The table lists this clonotype with many counts. The rearrangement joins TRBV21-1 to TRBJ2-1; the tabulated D call, TRBD2, remains unverified against the DNA. TRBV21-1 is recorded as a pseudogene. The CDR3 contains 15 residues. CDR3 in DNA: TGTGCCAGCTGCCCCCAAGAGGAGGGTTACAATGAGCAGTTCTTC. Its translation: CASCPQEEGYNEQFF.

In this sample, this clonotype turned up many times. The rearrangement joins TRBV18 to TRBJ2-2; 7 bases agree with TRBD1. The CDR3 has 15 residues. V lost 5 bases and J lost 0; bases outside the gene matches: 3. Germline loops: CDR1 KGHSH, CDR2 LQKENI. In nucleotides, the CDR3 is TGTGCCAGCTCAGACAGGGAGCCGAACACCGGGGAGCTGTTTTTT. Its protein product is CASSDREPNTGELFF.

This clonotype was counted many times. The V call is TRBV20-1, the J call TRBJ2-7; 9 bases agree with TRBD2. Germline CDR1 and CDR2: DFQATT and SNEGSKA (reference sequence). The junction had 3 bases not matched to a gene; V was cut back by 2 bases and J by 1 base. CDR3 length equals 14 residues. CDR3: CSARTTSGSYEQYF. The CDR3 DNA sequence: TGCAGTGCTAGAACGACTAGCGGTTCCTACGAGCAGTACTTC.